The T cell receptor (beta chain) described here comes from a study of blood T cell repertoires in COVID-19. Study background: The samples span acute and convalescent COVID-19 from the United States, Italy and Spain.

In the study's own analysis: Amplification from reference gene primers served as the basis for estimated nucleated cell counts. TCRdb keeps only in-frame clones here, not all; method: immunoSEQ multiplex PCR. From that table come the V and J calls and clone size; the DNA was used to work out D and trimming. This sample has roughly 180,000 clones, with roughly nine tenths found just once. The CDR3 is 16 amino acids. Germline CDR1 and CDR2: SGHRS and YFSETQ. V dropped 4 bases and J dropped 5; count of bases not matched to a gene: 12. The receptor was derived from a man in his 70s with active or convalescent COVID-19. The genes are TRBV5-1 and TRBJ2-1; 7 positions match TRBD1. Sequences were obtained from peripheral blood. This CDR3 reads CASSPRQGGGNNEQFF. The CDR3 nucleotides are TGCGCCAGCAGCCCGCGACAGGGCGGAGGAAACAATGAGCAGTTCTTC.